A selection of T cell receptor beta chains follows, all from one sample in a study of blood T cell repertoires in COVID-19. Sequenced by immunoSEQ multiplex PCR; TCRdb stores in-frame clones only, minus some. Among about 43,000 clones listed, roughly 87% were seen once. Sequenced material: peripheral blood. These receptors all come from an elderly woman with active COVID-19. CDR3s include the opening cysteine and the closing phenylalanine or tryptophan. D genes are given only for firm matches. Clone size is not always given. Where it is, it says once, few, many or a class for expanded clones.

V	D	J	size	DNA	CDR3
TRBV5-5	.	TRBJ2-1	.	TGTGCCAGCAGCTTAAGAAAGGGACTCTTATTCTCCTACAATGAGCAGTTCTTC	CASSLRKGLLFSYNEQFF
TRBV11-2	TRBD2	TRBJ2-3	.	TGTGCCAGCAGCCTAGCTGGGGGGGGGTTCACAGATACGCAGTATTTT	CASSLAGGGFTDTQYF
TRBV9	.	TRBJ2-7	.	TGTGCCAGCAGCTTGGGACAAAATAACTACGAGCAGTACTTC	CASSLGQNNYEQYF
TRBV19	.	TRBJ1-1	.	TGTGCCAGTAGTATGCAGTGGACTGAAGCTTTCTTT	CASSMQWTEAFF
TRBV2	TRBD1	TRBJ1-1	.	TGTGCCAGCACTCAGGGGGGACGAACTGAAGCTTTCTTT	CASTQGGRTEAFF
TRBV2	.	TRBJ1-6	.	TGTGCCAGCAGTGAGGCCTTTTCACCCCTCCACTTT	CASSEAFSPLHF
TRBV7-6	.	TRBJ2-3	.	TGTGCCAGCAGCTTAAATCCCCTAGCGACCACAGATACGCAGTATTTT	CASSLNPLATTDTQYF
TRBV28	.	TRBJ2-7	.	TGTGCCAGCAGTTCGAGTGTCCTCCCCTACGAGCAGTACTTC	CASSSSVLPYEQYF
TRBV18	.	TRBJ1-5	.	TGTGCCAGCTCATTTTCCGGGAGCTATAGCAATCAGCCCCAGCATTTT	CASSFSGSYSNQPQHF
TRBV30	.	TRBJ1-3	once	TGTGCCTGGGGAAGAGCTGGAAACACCATATATTTT	CAWGRAGNTIYF
TRBV2	TRBD1	TRBJ1-5	.	TGTGCCAGCAGGGGGACAGTCGATCAGCCCCAGCATTTT	CASRGTVDQPQHF
TRBV5-6	.	TRBJ1-4	.	TGTGCCAGCAGCTTGGGGCGGTTCCTCGGTGAAAAACTGTTTTTT	CASSLGRFLGEKLFF
TRBV30	.	TRBJ1-2	.	TGTGCCTGGAGTGTACTTACAGGGAACTATGGCTACACCTTC	CAWSVLTGNYGYTF
TRBV7-9	.	TRBJ2-7	.	TGTGCCAGCAGCTCTTGGGCCAGGGTCAACGAGCAGTACTTC	CASSSWARVNEQYF
TRBV5-1	.	TRBJ2-3	.	TGCGCCAGCGGACGGGGGGCCACAGATACGCAGTATTTT	CASGRGATDTQYF
TRBV7-2	.	TRBJ2-5	.	TGTGCCAGCAGCTACGGCGGGCCGAGGGAGACCCAGTACTTC	CASSYGGPRETQYF
TRBV15	TRBD1	TRBJ2-3	.	TGTGCCACCCGGACAGGGGGGGCAGATACGCAGTATTTT	CATRTGGADTQYF
TRBV19	TRBD1	TRBJ1-5	.	TGTGCCAGTAAGCAACAGGGGGAACTAAGGCAGCCCCAGCATTTT	CASKQQGELRQPQHF
TRBV5-8	.	TRBJ2-7	once	TGTGCCAGCAGCTCCTTCACAGGCATCGTATACGAGCAGTACTTC	CASSSFTGIVYEQYF
TRBV9	.	TRBJ1-4	.	TGTGCCAGCAGCGTTTCCATTGCAACTAATGAAAAACTGTTTTTT	CASSVSIATNEKLFF
TRBV21-1	.	TRBJ2-2	.	TGTGCCAGCAGCAAAGGGCCGACACAGAACACCGGGGAGCTGTTTTTT	CASSKGPTQNTGELFF
TRBV29-1	.	TRBJ2-2	.	TGCAGCGTTGGTGGGCAACCATCGAACACCGGGGAGCTGTTTTTT	CSVGGQPSNTGELFF
TRBV18	.	TRBJ1-1	.	TGTGCCAGCTCCGAGGGACAAAACACTGAAGCTTTCTTT	CASSEGQNTEAFF
TRBV5-5	.	TRBJ1-1	.	TGTGCCAGCAGCAAAAAACAGGGAGAAACTGAAGCTTTCTTT	CASSKKQGETEAFF
TRBV18	.	TRBJ2-5	.	TGTGCCAGCTCGCCGTTAACCGAGGGGGTAATAGAGACCCAGTACTTC	CASSPLTEGVIETQYF
TRBV18	.	TRBJ2-7	.	TGTGCCAGCTCACCCGGGACCTACGAGCAGTACTTC	CASSPGTYEQYF
TRBV21-1	.	TRBJ2-3	.	TGTGCCAGCAGCAAATCGTTCGGGACAGATACGCAGTATTTT	CASSKSFGTDTQYF
TRBV19	.	TRBJ2-3	.	TGTGCCAGTAGGGTGGAGTTGAGCACAGATACGCAGTATTTT	CASRVELSTDTQYF
TRBV5-4	TRBD1	TRBJ2-4	.	TGTGCCAGCAGCCGGACAGGGGACGGGGGCAAAAACATTCAGTACTTC	CASSRTGDGGKNIQYF